This T cell receptor (beta chain) is from a study of Ad26.COV2.S vaccination and SARS-CoV-2 variants. Study-wide results and limits: Non-spike TCR breadth did not differ much between vaccine and placebo recipients.

For this clone: Its antigen is unidentified.

Germline V gene sequence: CDR1 MNHEY, CDR2 SVGAGI. This CDR3 contains 15 residues. J gave up 3 bases and V 4 bases, and 4 bases lay outside the gene matches. The treatment here: 15 to 20 received Ad26.COV2.S at low or high dose, single or two shots; five or six received placebo; per-sample allocation not given. Sampling happened 63 days after the first vaccine or placebo injection. Profiling relied on immunoSEQ multiplex PCR, and the TCRdb table lists in-frame clones only, not all of them. The data hold a few hundred thousand clones, with 90% observed a single time. The chain carries TRBV6-5 and TRBJ1-3, with TRBD1 matching over 9 bases. The TCR comes from a person between 18 and 65 years old who received the Ad26.COV2.S COVID-19 vaccine or a placebo. This specimen consisted of peripheral blood, obtained in a trial of Ad26.COV2.S vaccine versus placebo. The CDR3 nucleotides are TGTGCCAGCAGTTTACAGGGGGCAAGTGGAAACACCATATATTTT. Protein product: CASSLQGASGNTIYF.